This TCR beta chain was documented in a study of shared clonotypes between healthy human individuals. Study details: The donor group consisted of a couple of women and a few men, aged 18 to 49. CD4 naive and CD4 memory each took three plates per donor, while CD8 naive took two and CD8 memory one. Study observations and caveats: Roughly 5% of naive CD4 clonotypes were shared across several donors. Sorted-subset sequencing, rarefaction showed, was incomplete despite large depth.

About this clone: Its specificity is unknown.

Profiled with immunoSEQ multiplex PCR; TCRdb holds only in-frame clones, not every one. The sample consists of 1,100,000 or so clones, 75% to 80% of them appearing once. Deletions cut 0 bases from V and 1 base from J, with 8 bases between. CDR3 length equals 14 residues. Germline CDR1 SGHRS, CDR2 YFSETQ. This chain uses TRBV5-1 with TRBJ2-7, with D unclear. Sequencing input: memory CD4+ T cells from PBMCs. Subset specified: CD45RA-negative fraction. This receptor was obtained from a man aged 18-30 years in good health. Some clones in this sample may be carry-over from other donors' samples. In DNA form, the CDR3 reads TGCGCCAGCAGCTTGGGACTGTTTTCCTACGAGCAGTACTTC. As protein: CASSLGLFSYEQYF.